This TCR beta chain stems from a study of blood T cell repertoires in COVID-19 (TCRdb year 2020). In terms of the full investigation: Collaborator samples came from the United States, Italy and Spain and covered acute and convalescent phases of COVID-19. The material from the prospective study consisted of cDNA or gDNA derived from T cells, B-cell-depleted T cells, or PBMCs. Subjects who had been exposed to COVID-19, were actively infected with it, or had recovered from it provided the deeply sampled blood TCRbeta repertoires that made up the dataset. The repertoires were released in a freely available public database intended as a resource for research on the immune response to SARS-CoV-2. The samples were drawn from the first 160 participants of the ongoing ImmuneRACE study and from 1,254 subjects provided by 6 global collaborators. Sample metadata almost always included a de-identified subject ID, COVID-19 status, age in years and sex. Where HLA class I and class II types were available, the types were taken from metadata supplied by the sample provider, not from assay-based typing. Broad study findings and their caveats: How much clinical and demographic metadata was included differed by source and by participant, and the metadata was provided uncurated.

The CDR3 starts with the cysteine, ends with the phenylalanine, and has 16 residues. The read is trimmed to its CDR3 DNA, 48 bases read in frame from base 1. V was cut back by 0 bases and J by 6 bases, leaving a gap of 15 bases between them. In the germline V gene, CDR1 corresponds to ENHRY and CDR2 to SYGVKD. Enrolling through a virtual design, the prospective study's participants ranged in age from roughly 18 to 90 years and lived across 24 United States geographic areas. In the prospective study, participants were assigned to cohorts based on the clinical history participants reported in a screening survey and a study questionnaire. Exposed participants were defined as having been in contact with someone with a PCR-confirmed or clinician-diagnosed COVID-19 case within 2 weeks of study entry. In the prospective study, mobile phlebotomists collected whole blood, serum and a nasopharyngeal or oropharyngeal swab from each participant. Additional blood draws and questionnaires over an approximately two-month period could optionally be provided by prospective study participants. Before DNA extraction, blood samples from the prospective study were shipped at room temperature or frozen.

TCRbeta CDR3 regions were amplified from genomic DNA using the immunoSEQ Assay, a bias-controlled multiplex PCR. As for the authors' bioinformatics: Nucleated cell counts per sample were estimated from amplification of reference gene primers within the assay. To quantify the absolute abundance of each unique TCRbeta CDR3 rearrangement, sequence reads were collapsed and filtered. Productive Simpson clonality was computed per sample as the square root of Simpson's diversity index over productive rearrangements. TCRdb holds this immuneACCESS table with in-frame rearrangements only. Some clones are missing; in checked studies, unresolved V genes explain under half, and the rest has no known cause. For V, J and clone size, that table is used; D and trimming come from the DNA. The sample includes roughly 270,000 clones, with roughly 80% observed a single time. The ten largest clones take up more than 4% of the sample.

A word on this clone: Its antigen is still unknown. Base qualities are missing; no much larger clone stands one base away.

The V and J segments used are TRBV10-3 and TRBJ1-5; TRBD1 is perhaps the D gene, given 5 matching bases. The sequenced material came from PBMCs or T cells enriched from blood (not recorded which). This receptor was taken from a man aged 35 to 55 who had been exposed to COVID-19. The CDR3: CAISESGGGRGQPQHF. At the DNA level, the sequence is TGTGCCATCAGTGAGTCGGGGGGGGGTCGCGGTCAGCCCCAGCATTTT.